This is a list of T cell receptor beta chains from one sample in a study of early T cells in non-severe SARS-CoV-2 infection. Each CDR3 protein gets one entry after TCRdb re-called the 5' RACE reads with MiXCR. The sample has about 29,000 distinct CDR3 sequences; about 5% are singletons. The material sequenced was whole blood. All receptors derive from an adult who was a healthcare worker with PCR-confirmed SARS-CoV-2 infection or an uninfected control (not recorded which). The CDR3 runs from the conserved cysteine through the conserved F or W. A D gene is named only where the DNA matches it firmly. Size is stated for part of the rows, as once, few or many counts, or as a class when the clone is expanded.

clone_size	v_call	j_call	d_call	cdr3_nt	cdr3_aa
many	TRBV9	TRBJ2-1	TRBD2	TGTGCCAGCAGCGTGGGCGGGAGCGGAAATGAGCAGTTCTTC	CASSVGGSGNEQFF
many	TRBV7-8	TRBJ2-2	TRBD2	TGTGCCAGCAGCGGCAGGGGACTAGCGAAGAACACCGGGGAGCTGTTTTTT	CASSGRGLAKNTGELFF
many	TRBV4-2	TRBJ1-3	.	TGTGCCAGCAGCCAAGATCCGAGCTCTGGAAACACCATATATTTT	CASSQDPSSGNTIYF
many	TRBV5-1	TRBJ1-1	.	TGCGCCAGCAGCTTGGCACAGGGTAACACTGAAGCTTTCTTT	CASSLAQGNTEAFF
few	TRBV11-2	TRBJ2-5	.	TGTGCCAGCAGCTTAGTGGGTGATCGAGAGACCCAGTACTTC	CASSLVGDRETQYF
many	TRBV7-8	TRBJ2-1	.	TGTGCCAGCAGCAAAGAGGGACTCCCTGGCGATGAGCAGTTCTTC	CASSKEGLPGDEQFF
many	TRBV29-1	TRBJ2-7	.	TGCAGCGTTGAATCTCGGTCCAGGGGAGACTACGAGCAGTACTTC	CSVESRSRGDYEQYF
few	TRBV30	TRBJ2-7	.	TGTGCCTGGAGTGTAGGCGGAACCTACGAGCAGTACTTC	CAWSVGGTYEQYF
many	TRBV7-6	TRBJ2-5	.	TGTGCCAGCAGCCCTAACGGCCAGGAAGAGACCCAGTACTTC	CASSPNGQEETQYF
.	TRBV18	TRBJ1-6	.	TGTGCCAGCTCGTCCGGGACCCCGGGGAATTCACCCCTCCACTTT	CASSSGTPGNSPLHF
many	TRBV20-1	TRBJ2-3	.	TGCAGTGCTAGCCGGGACACTTACACAGATACGCAGTATTTT	CSASRDTYTDTQYF
many	TRBV28	TRBJ2-5	.	TGTGCCAGCAGTTCCCGGGGCGATCGACGCCCAGAGACCCAGTACTTC	CASSSRGDRRPETQYF
many	TRBV6-6	TRBJ1-1	TRBD1	TGTGCCAGCAGCCCGGGACAGGGGGTGGTGAACACTGAAGCTTTCTTT	CASSPGQGVVNTEAFF
.	TRBV7-6	TRBJ2-1	TRBD2	TGTGCCAGCAGCTACTTAGCGGGTCTCTTAGGTGAGCAGTTCTTC	CASSYLAGLLGEQFF
many	TRBV18	TRBJ2-3	.	TGTGCCAGCTCCCCCCCTTTGGGCGGCGGACCAGATACGCAGTATTTT	CASSPPLGGGPDTQYF
many	TRBV6-6	TRBJ1-6	.	TGTGCCAGCAGCCGGTCCGGGACACCTAATTCACCCCTCCACTTT	CASSRSGTPNSPLHF